This is a list of T cell receptor beta chains from one sample in a study of Ad26.COV2.S vaccination and SARS-CoV-2 variants. Assay used: immunoSEQ multiplex PCR; TCRdb lists only in-frame clones, some missing. Of roughly 320,000 clones detected, approximately 86% appear once; the ten largest clones hold 2.1%. Sequenced here: peripheral blood, sampled in a trial of Ad26.COV2.S vaccine versus placebo. Receptor source: a person between 18 and 65 years old who received the Ad26.COV2.S COVID-19 vaccine or a placebo. The CDR3 runs from the conserved cysteine through the conserved F or W. The D gene is left open where the match is weak. Size tells how often a clone was seen (once, few, many) or the class of an expanded clone, and some rows leave it out.

-,TRBJ1-5,TRBV2,once,TGTGCCAGCAGTGAACAGGCAGGGGATCAGCCCCAGCATTTT,CASSEQAGDQPQHF
-,TRBJ2-5,TRBV29-1,-,TGCAGCGTTGAAGTATCAGCTCATCAAGAGACCCAGTACTTC,CSVEVSAHQETQYF
TRBD1,TRBJ2-2,TRBV24-1,-,TGTGCCCGAAACAGGGGGCTAAACACCGGGGAGCTGTTTTTT,CARNRGLNTGELFF
-,TRBJ2-5,TRBV27,-,TGTGCCAGCAGTTTTGGGGGGAGGGAGACCCAGTACTTC,CASSFGGRETQYF
-,TRBJ1-1,TRBV23-1,once,TGCGCCAGCCGCTCTCGGACGGTGAACACTGAAGCTTTCTTT,CASRSRTVNTEAFF
-,TRBJ1-2,TRBV4-1,-,TGCGCCAGCAGCCACAATCCTGGCGGCTACACCTTC,CASSHNPGGYTF
-,TRBJ2-3,TRBV9,few,TGTGCCAGCAGCGTAGGTGCCTACGATAGCACAGATACGCAGTATTTT,CASSVGAYDSTDTQYF
-,TRBJ1-2,TRBV19,-,TGTGCCAGTAGTCCTCAGACAGGATTCTATGGCTACACCTTC,CASSPQTGFYGYTF
TRBD1,TRBJ1-2,TRBV7-8,once,TGTGCCAGCAGCCGCCAGGGGGTCTATGGCTACACCTTC,CASSRQGVYGYTF
-,TRBJ2-2,TRBV18,-,TGTGCCAGCTCACCAAGGCTAGCGATGAACACCGGGGAGCTGTTTTTT,CASSPRLAMNTGELFF
-,TRBJ1-5,TRBV19,-,TGTGCCAGTAGCCCTCAAGACAGAGGGAGTCAGCCCCAGCATTTT,CASSPQDRGSQPQHF
-,TRBJ1-2,TRBV13,-,TGTGCCAGCAGCACCCACGACTATGGCTACACCTTC,CASSTHDYGYTF
-,TRBJ1-4,TRBV10-2,once,TGCGCCAGCAGTGAGTCGAGGGGGATGAGGGGGACTAATGAAAAACTGTTTTTT,CASSESRGMRGTNEKLFF
-,TRBJ2-5,TRBV7-9,-,TGTGCCAGCAGCTTTGGGGAGACCCAGTACTTC,CASSFGETQYF
TRBD1,TRBJ1-6,TRBV19,-,TGTGCCAGTAGTATTTTCGGGACAGAGGGTTCACCCCTCCACTTT,CASSIFGTEGSPLHF
TRBD2,TRBJ2-7,TRBV28,-,TGTGCCAGCAGTTTTCTGGCTAGCGGATGGGAACTGTTTGGCGAGCAGTACTTC,CASSFLASGWELFGEQYF
-,TRBJ2-1,TRBV21-1,-,TGTGCCAGCAGCAAAGGCTGTCAGGAGCAGTTCTTC,CASSKGCQEQFF
-,TRBJ2-3,TRBV7-2,-,TGTGCCAGCAGCGTTCGGGTCCGGGGCACAGATACGCAGTATTTT,CASSVRVRGTDTQYF
-,TRBJ1-2,TRBV6-1,-,TGTGCCAGCAGTGAAGGAGTTGGAGGGTTTGGCTACACCTTC,CASSEGVGGFGYTF
TRBD1,TRBJ2-7,TRBV19,once,TGTGCCAGTAGGGGACAGGCTCCCTACGAGCAGTACTTC,CASRGQAPYEQYF
-,TRBJ2-7,TRBV11-3,-,TGTGCCAGCAGCTTAGTGCAGTACTCCTACGAGCAGTACTTC,CASSLVQYSYEQYF
-,TRBJ1-3,TRBV5-1,-,TGCGCCAGCAGCTTAAGCGACTTCTCTGGAAACACCATATATTTT,CASSLSDFSGNTIYF
TRBD2,TRBJ2-5,TRBV7-3,once,TGTGCCAGCAGCAAAACACTAGCGGGCGCCGGGCAGACCCAGTACTTC,CASSKTLAGAGQTQYF
-,TRBJ1-1,TRBV4-1,-,TGCGCCAGCAGCCCCCAACGGGGCATGAACACTGAAGCTTTCTTT,CASSPQRGMNTEAFF
-,TRBJ2-7,TRBV9,-,TGTGCCAGCAGCGCAACAGGGAATTCCTACGAGCAGTACTTC,CASSATGNSYEQYF
-,TRBJ1-3,TRBV10-3,-,TGTGCCATCAGTGAGTCGGCCGAAAGGCGGGGAAACACCATATATTTT,CAISESAERRGNTIYF
-,TRBJ2-1,TRBV24-1,-,TGTGCCACCAGTGACTCGGACAGGGAGGGTGAGCAGTTCTTC,CATSDSDREGEQFF